The following is a T cell receptor beta chain sequence with its context. Its target is unknown. The data were obtained in a study of T cells in women clearing cervical HPV infection. Across the study: Controls gave blood once infection was undetectable; cases at lesion identification.

immunoSEQ multiplex PCR used an average of around 1,200 ng genomic DNA. Sequencing was performed with immunoSEQ multiplex PCR; in TCRdb, only in-frame clones are kept and a portion is missing. The ten top clones account for approximately 7.8%, within a sample of about 33,000 clones. General observations from the study: Repertoire richness, not evenness, was significantly elevated in CIN3+ cases versus controls. Effector/memory and HPV-specific T cells were not isolated, and association timing is unknown.

The sequenced sample was blood buffy coat. The TCR comes from a woman between 18 and 70 years old with a cervical HPV16 infection that either progressed to CIN3+ or cleared (not recorded which).

The sequenced CDR3 bases are TGTGCCAGTAGCACCCTACCCGGACAGGGGGTAGATGAG. Its protein product is CASSTLPGQGVDE. The full CDR3 protein is CASSTLPGQGVDEQFF. The J gene is TRBJ2-1, the V gene TRBV19; 10 bases map to TRBD1. The read comes to an end 3 residues before the CDR3 does, leaving the germline J gene to fill in the end. Germline CDR1 and CDR2: LNHDA and SQIVND (reference sequence). This CDR3 has 16 residues. Trimming at V came to 6 bases and at J to 8 bases, leaving 13 bases not matched to a gene.